This TCR beta chain was sequenced for a study of PD-L1 blockade in urothelial cancer. Study information: Starting in the mid-2010s, patients were given atezolizumab (1,200 mg intravenously every 3 weeks).

Unmatched junction bases numbered 3, after V lost 3 bases and J lost 2 bases. CDR3 length equals 14 residues. Germline CDR1 and CDR2: SGHNT and YYREEE (reference sequence). The protocol was immunoSEQ multiplex PCR, while the TCRdb copy is restricted to in-frame clones and leaves out a portion. Of around 30,000 clones listed, about 87% were seen once; the top ten hold 3.1%. The sample in question was PBMCs, obtained around atezolizumab (anti-PD-L1) treatment. The source is a man between 50 and 59 years old with urothelial cancer. This chain uses TRBV5-4 with TRBJ2-7, with TRBD1 identical over 9 bases. The CDR3 sequence: CASSSRQGAYEQYF. The CDR3 region has the DNA TGTGCCAGCAGCTCCCGACAGGGGGCCTACGAGCAGTACTTC.